Listed below are T cell receptor beta chains from one sample, sequenced in a study of blood T cell repertoires in COVID-19. Some clones are missing from TCRdb's copy, which holds only in-frame ones; the method was immunoSEQ multiplex PCR. The sample lists tens of thousands of clones, around 90% occurring once. The specimen sequenced was peripheral blood. The receptors were gathered from a man aged 60-69 years with active COVID-19. The CDR3 runs from the conserved cysteine through the conserved F or W. Each record gives: CDR3 DNA, CDR3 protein, V gene, D gene, J gene, clone size. D genes are given only for firm matches. Not all rows give a size; the values are once, few, many and, for expanded clones, a class.

CDR3nt: TGTGCCAGTAGTATAGACCGACAGGCACGTGGAGAGACCCAGTACTTC; CDR3aa: CASSIDRQARGETQYF; v_gene: TRBV19; d_gene: NA; j_gene: TRBJ2-5; abundance: NA
CDR3nt: TGTGCCAGCAGCTTGGAAATTCGGGTGAGCGGAAACACCATATATTTT; CDR3aa: CASSLEIRVSGNTIYF; v_gene: TRBV5-5; d_gene: NA; j_gene: TRBJ1-3; abundance: NA
CDR3nt: TGTGCCAGCGGCACAGGGCGGGACAATGAGCAGTTCTTC; CDR3aa: CASGTGRDNEQFF; v_gene: TRBV9; d_gene: NA; j_gene: TRBJ2-1; abundance: NA
CDR3nt: TGTGCCAGCAGCTTGAACAGTAGGACCAAAAACATTCAGTACTTC; CDR3aa: CASSLNSRTKNIQYF; v_gene: TRBV5-6; d_gene: NA; j_gene: TRBJ2-4; abundance: NA
CDR3nt: TGTGCTAGTGGTTTGGAGGGACAGATTAACTATGGCTACACCTTC; CDR3aa: CASGLEGQINYGYTF; v_gene: TRBV12-5; d_gene: TRBD1; j_gene: TRBJ1-2; abundance: few
CDR3nt: TGTGCCAGCAGTAGGGGACAAAGGAATAATTCACCCCTCCACTTT; CDR3aa: CASSRGQRNNSPLHF; v_gene: TRBV28; d_gene: NA; j_gene: TRBJ1-6; abundance: NA
CDR3nt: TGCGCCAGCAGCCAAGATTTAAGTTGGGACAGGGTAGGGCGGGAGCTGTTTTTT; CDR3aa: CASSQDLSWDRVGRELFF; v_gene: TRBV4-1; d_gene: TRBD1; j_gene: TRBJ2-2; abundance: NA
CDR3nt: TGTGCCAGCAGCGTAAGCCCCTCGGTAACAGATACGCAGTATTTT; CDR3aa: CASSVSPSVTDTQYF; v_gene: TRBV9; d_gene: NA; j_gene: TRBJ2-3; abundance: NA
CDR3nt: TGTGCCAGCAGCCGAACCCCGGGACTAGGGGTCGGTGAGCAGTTCTTC; CDR3aa: CASSRTPGLGVGEQFF; v_gene: TRBV7-3; d_gene: TRBD2; j_gene: TRBJ2-1; abundance: NA
CDR3nt: TGCGCCAGCGGGGATACAGGGGACTATGGCTACACCTTC; CDR3aa: CASGDTGDYGYTF; v_gene: TRBV5-1; d_gene: TRBD1; j_gene: TRBJ1-2; abundance: NA
CDR3nt: TGTGCCAGCAGTTACGATTGGGGGGATGATCAGCCCCAGCATTTT; CDR3aa: CASSYDWGDDQPQHF; v_gene: TRBV6-2/TRBV6-3; d_gene: NA; j_gene: TRBJ1-5; abundance: NA
CDR3nt: TGTGCCAGCAGTTCACTTCCCGCTAATACCGGGGAGCTGTTTTTT; CDR3aa: CASSSLPANTGELFF; v_gene: TRBV6-6; d_gene: NA; j_gene: TRBJ2-2; abundance: NA
CDR3nt: TGTGCTAGTGTAGGGGGGGTGGGTGATAGTACTGAAGCTTTCTTT; CDR3aa: CASVGGVGDSTEAFF; v_gene: TRBV12-5; d_gene: NA; j_gene: TRBJ1-1; abundance: NA
CDR3nt: TGTGCCAGCAGTTTCGGCAATGAGCAGTTCTTC; CDR3aa: CASSFGNEQFF; v_gene: TRBV6-5; d_gene: NA; j_gene: TRBJ2-1; abundance: NA
CDR3nt: TGTGCCAGCAGCCCCGGGACTGGGCGGGGGGCCCAGCATTTT; CDR3aa: CASSPGTGRGAQHF; v_gene: TRBV6-5; d_gene: NA; j_gene: TRBJ1-5; abundance: NA
CDR3nt: TGTGCCAGCAGTGAATCGGGAGATACGCAGTATTTT; CDR3aa: CASSESGDTQYF; v_gene: TRBV6-1; d_gene: NA; j_gene: TRBJ2-3; abundance: NA
CDR3nt: TGTGCCAGCAGTGAATACCTATTAGATGAGCAGTTCTTC; CDR3aa: CASSEYLLDEQFF; v_gene: TRBV6-1; d_gene: NA; j_gene: TRBJ2-1; abundance: NA
CDR3nt: TGTGCCAGCAGTGTAGCGGGGGGCGGCAAGAGCACAGATACGCAGTATTTT; CDR3aa: CASSVAGGGKSTDTQYF; v_gene: TRBV7-6; d_gene: TRBD2; j_gene: TRBJ2-3; abundance: NA
CDR3nt: TGTGCCAGTAGGACCCGGGACAGGATCACCGGGGAGCTGTTTTTT; CDR3aa: CASRTRDRITGELFF; v_gene: TRBV19; d_gene: TRBD1; j_gene: TRBJ2-2; abundance: NA
CDR3nt: TGTGCCATCAGTGAGTCTGGGGACAGGGGAACTTCACCCCTCCACTTT; CDR3aa: CAISESGDRGTSPLHF; v_gene: TRBV10-3; d_gene: TRBD1; j_gene: TRBJ1-6; abundance: NA
CDR3nt: TGTGCCTGCGGGATTTCTGGAAACACCATATATTTT; CDR3aa: CACGISGNTIYF; v_gene: TRBV30; d_gene: NA; j_gene: TRBJ1-3; abundance: NA
CDR3nt: TGTGCCAGCAGCCAAAGACAGGCCAACACTGAAGCTTTCTTT; CDR3aa: CASSQRQANTEAFF; v_gene: TRBV3-1/TRBV3-2; d_gene: NA; j_gene: TRBJ1-1; abundance: once
CDR3nt: TGTGCCAGCAGGCCCGGGTGGGGGGATAATTCACCCCTCCACTTT; CDR3aa: CASRPGWGDNSPLHF; v_gene: TRBV2; d_gene: NA; j_gene: TRBJ1-6; abundance: NA
CDR3nt: TGTGCCAGTAGGGCCTCCCGGGTCCTCAATCAGCCCCAGCATTTT; CDR3aa: CASRASRVLNQPQHF; v_gene: TRBV19; d_gene: NA; j_gene: TRBJ1-5; abundance: NA
CDR3nt: TGCGCCAGCAGCTTGGACCCCGAGAGCAATCAGCCCCAGCATTTT; CDR3aa: CASSLDPESNQPQHF; v_gene: TRBV5-1; d_gene: NA; j_gene: TRBJ1-5; abundance: NA
CDR3nt: TGTGCCAGCAACGACAGGGGATCGGGTGAAAAACTGTTTTTT; CDR3aa: CASNDRGSGEKLFF; v_gene: TRBV6-5; d_gene: TRBD1; j_gene: TRBJ1-4; abundance: NA
CDR3nt: TGTGCCAGCTCACCACGGACAGGGGATTATGGCTACACCTTC; CDR3aa: CASSPRTGDYGYTF; v_gene: TRBV18; d_gene: TRBD1; j_gene: TRBJ1-2; abundance: NA
CDR3nt: TGTGCCAGCTCACCTTGGGGCGGCCGCAATCAGCCCCAGCATTTT; CDR3aa: CASSPWGGRNQPQHF; v_gene: TRBV18; d_gene: NA; j_gene: TRBJ1-5; abundance: NA
CDR3nt: TGTGCCAGCAGCCAAGATCACGGGACAGGGAATCAGCCCCAGCATTTT; CDR3aa: CASSQDHGTGNQPQHF; v_gene: TRBV4-2; d_gene: TRBD1; j_gene: TRBJ1-5; abundance: NA
CDR3nt: TGTGCCAGCTCACCAACGGGGGGTATGAACACTGAAGCTTTCTTT; CDR3aa: CASSPTGGMNTEAFF; v_gene: TRBV18; d_gene: NA; j_gene: TRBJ1-1; abundance: NA
CDR3nt: TGTGCCAGCAGCTTGACAGGGGAAAAACTGTTTTTT; CDR3aa: CASSLTGEKLFF; v_gene: TRBV27; d_gene: TRBD1; j_gene: TRBJ1-4; abundance: NA
CDR3nt: TGTGCCAGCACGACTACAGGGGGCACTGAAGCTTTCTTT; CDR3aa: CASTTTGGTEAFF; v_gene: TRBV6-6; d_gene: TRBD1; j_gene: TRBJ1-1; abundance: few
CDR3nt: TGTGCCAGCAGCTTAGTAAGCGGACAGGGAGGGGCCAACGTCCTGACTTTC; CDR3aa: CASSLVSGQGGANVLTF; v_gene: TRBV11-2; d_gene: TRBD1; j_gene: TRBJ2-6; abundance: once
CDR3nt: TGTGCCAGCACTCGGACATACACAGATACGCAGTATTTT; CDR3aa: CASTRTYTDTQYF; v_gene: TRBV12-3/TRBV12-4; d_gene: NA; j_gene: TRBJ2-3; abundance: NA
CDR3nt: TGTGCCAGCAGCGAGCGGGGTATAGACAGTGAAGCTTTCTTT; CDR3aa: CASSERGIDSEAFF; v_gene: TRBV9; d_gene: NA; j_gene: TRBJ1-1; abundance: once
CDR3nt: TGTGCCAGCAGTCCCCAGGGTTTCCGAGGTTTCTTT; CDR3aa: CASSPQGFRGFF; v_gene: TRBV12-3/TRBV12-4; d_gene: NA; j_gene: TRBJ1-1; abundance: NA